This T cell receptor beta chain was profiled in a study of blood T cells in healthy people across ages. Study at large: Template-switching capture recovered about one barcoded beta molecule per two T cells.

A second PCR of roughly 6 to 12 cycles used a sample-barcoded 5' primer and a J-beta primer mix. TCRdb processed the 5' RACE reads anew with MiXCR; each CDR3 protein has one entry. This table holds roughly 1.6 million distinct CDR3 sequences, around 36% found once. Study-wide results and limits: Getting older went along with TCR beta diversity per million T cells dropping roughly linearly.

Turning to this clonotype: Its antigen remains unknown. A junction end diverges from the germline sequence, so it may reflect a read error.

The CDR3 totals 15 residues. The germline gives CDR1 PRHDT, CDR2 FYEKMQ (reference sequence). V is TRBV13 and J is TRBJ2-1; weak D call: TRBD2 (6 bases). The receptor was isolated from a woman aged 30 to 39 in good health. Sequencing was carried out using blood. CDR3 nucleotides: TGTGCCGGCAGCTTAACCCTAGGAGGGTCAAATGAGCAGTTCTTC. Amino acids: CAGSLTLGGSNEQFF. Complete variable domain (other parts from reference TRBV13 and TRBJ2-1): AAGVIQSPRHLIKEKRETATLKCYPIPRHDTVYWYQQGPGQDPQFLISFYEKMQSDKGSIPDRFSAQQFSDYHSELNMSSLELGDSALYFCAGSLTLGGSNEQFFGPGTRLTVL.